The clone carrying this T cell receptor beta chain was detected only once. What it binds is unknown. The data originate from a study of early T cells in non-severe SARS-CoV-2 infection. Across the study: Sequenced material consisted of bulk RNA (from unsorted whole blood), and chains were unpaired. Points from the study as a whole: Matching results from VDJdb favored anti-spike CD8 responses, leaving private and CD4 specificities undetected.

V gave up 3 bases and J gave up 1 base, with 6 bases separating them. Per germline, CDR1 LNHDA and CDR2 SQIVND (reference sequence). The CDR3 loop spans 13 amino acids. TCRdb re-derived calls from the 5' RACE reads in MiXCR, one entry per CDR3 protein. The sample lists tens of thousands of distinct CDR3 sequences; about 8.4% were seen once. The source of this sequence is an adult who was a healthcare worker with PCR-confirmed SARS-CoV-2 infection or an uninfected control (not recorded which). This chain connects TRBV19 to TRBJ1-1, with unresolved D. Input material: whole blood. CDR3 nucleotide sequence: TGTGCCAGTAGTATTCGGCCGAACACTGAAGCTTTCTTT. As protein: CASSIRPNTEAFF.